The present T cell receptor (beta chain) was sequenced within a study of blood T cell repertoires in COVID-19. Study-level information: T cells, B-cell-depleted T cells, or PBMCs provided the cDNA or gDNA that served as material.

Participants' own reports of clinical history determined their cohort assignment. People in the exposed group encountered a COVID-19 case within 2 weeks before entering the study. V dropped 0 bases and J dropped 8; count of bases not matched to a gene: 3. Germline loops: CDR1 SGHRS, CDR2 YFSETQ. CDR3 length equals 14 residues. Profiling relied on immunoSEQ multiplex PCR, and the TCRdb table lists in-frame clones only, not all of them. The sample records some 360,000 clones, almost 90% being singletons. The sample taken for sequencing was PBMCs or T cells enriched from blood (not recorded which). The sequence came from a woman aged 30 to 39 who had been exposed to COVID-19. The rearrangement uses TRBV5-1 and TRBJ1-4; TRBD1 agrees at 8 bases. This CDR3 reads CASSLGQGREKLFF. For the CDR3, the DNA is TGCGCCAGCAGCTTGGGACAGGGGAGGGAAAAACTGTTTTTT.